Below, 5 T cell receptor beta chains from the same sample are listed, as sequenced in a study of blood T cell repertoires in COVID-19. Method: immunoSEQ multiplex PCR; TCRdb's copy keeps in-frame clones and lacks some. This sample has 290,000 or so clones, with 87% found just once. The sequenced material came from peripheral blood. Receptors were obtained from a man aged 18 to 30 with active or convalescent COVID-19.

Note on this clone: In the same sample, other DNA sequences code for this CDR3. The chain carries TRBV14 and TRBJ1-1, with D unclear. CDR1 SGHDN and CDR2 FVKESK come from the germline V gene. The CDR3 spans 13 residues. V was trimmed by 0 bases and J by 4 bases, leaving 6 bases between them. For the CDR3, the DNA is TGTGCCAGCAGCCAAGATAGAAGCACTGAAGCTTTCTTT. This translates into CASSQDRSTEAFF.

This chain joins TRBV4-3 and TRBJ1-2; TRBD1 matches at 11 bases. The CDR3 spans 19 residues. CDR1 is LGHNA and CDR2 is YSLEER in the germline V gene. The V and J ends lost 4 bases and 7 bases, in that order; junction bases with no gene match: 20. The CDR3 region is CASSRQPGGTGGEVSGYTF. CDR3 bases: TGCGCCAGCAGCCGGCAACCGGGAGGGACAGGGGGGGAGGTTAGTGGCTACACCTTC.

The gene calls are TRBV9 and TRBJ2-7; 11 bases match TRBD2. J was trimmed by 3 bases and V by 0 bases; bases with no gene match: 5. Germline CDR1 and CDR2: SGDLS and YYNGEE. CDR3 length equals 16 residues. CDR3 region: CASSVEASGGNYEQYF. The CDR3 nucleotides are TGTGCCAGCAGCGTAGAGGCTAGCGGGGGGAACTACGAGCAGTACTTC. The full variable domain, its missing parts supplied by reference TRBV9 and TRBJ2-7, is DSGVTQTPKHLITATGQRVTLRCSPRSGDLSVYWYQQSLDQGLQFLIQYYNGEERAKGNILERFSAQQFPDLHSELNLSSLELGDSALYFCASSVEASGGNYEQYFGPGTRLTVT.

The rearrangement joins TRBV28 to TRBJ2-7; TRBD1 agrees at 7 bases. Germline values: CDR1 MDHEN, CDR2 SYDVKM. CDR3 length equals 16 residues. J was trimmed by 3 bases and V by 5 bases; bases with no gene match: 13. CDR3 DNA: TGTGCCAGCAGTCGAAGGACAGGTCAAACCGACTACGAGCAGTACTTC. Protein product: CASSRRTGQTDYEQYF.

This chain uses TRBV29-1 with TRBJ2-1; 8 bases are a match to TRBD2. Germline-derived CDR1 and CDR2 are SQVTM and ANQGSEA. Germline trimming cut 1 base from V and 4 bases from J; bases unmatched to any gene: 12. This CDR3 is 17 amino acids long. The CDR3 loop is CSVEGEVAGIPYNEQFF. Here the CDR3 DNA reads TGCAGCGTTGAAGGCGAGGTAGCGGGAATACCATACAATGAGCAGTTCTTC.